The next 24 T cell receptor beta chains were all read from a single sample in a study of cytomegalovirus exposure and HLA in healthy donors. The PCR used 60 Vbeta and 13 Jbeta primers. Repertoires were generated with immunoSEQ multiplex PCR, while TCRdb's copy carries only in-frame clones and drops some. The sample yields about 65,000 clones, 62% seen once. The sample was PBMCs. Every receptor here comes from a man aged 25-45 years in good health and CMV-seronegative.

This clone was picked up a small number of times. The rearrangement uses TRBV6-6 and TRBJ2-1, with 7 nucleotides matching TRBD2. The germline V gene has CDR1 MNHNY and CDR2 SVGAGI (reference sequence). The CDR3 runs to 15 residues. V shed 0 bases and J 9 bases; nucleotides not matched to a gene: 8. Written as DNA, the CDR3 is TGTGCCAGCAGTTACTCGTTGGAGCGGGGCGGTGAGCAGTTCTTC. It yields the protein CASSYSLERGGEQFF.

The V and J genes are TRBV5-1 and TRBJ2-7; TRBD2 is a possible D gene (5 bases). CDR1 SGHRS and CDR2 YFSETQ come from the germline V gene. The CDR3 contains 14 residues. V lost 2 bases and J 5 bases, leaving 14 bases between the germline ends. For the CDR3, the DNA is TGCGCCAGCAGCTTAAGACGGACTGGGGACGAGCAGTACTTC. Translation gives CASSLRRTGDEQYF.

The genes are TRBV18 and TRBJ2-1; 10 bases fit TRBD2. This CDR3 comprises 15 residues. Trimming removed 3 bases from V and 6 bases from J; junction bases left unmatched: 5. Germline-derived CDR1 and CDR2 are KGHSH and LQKENI. Here the CDR3 reads CASSPASGGPNEQFF. The CDR3 DNA is TGTGCCAGCTCACCTGCTAGCGGGGGCCCCAATGAGCAGTTCTTC. The entire variable domain, with the rest obtained from reference TRBV18 and TRBJ2-1, is as follows: NAGVMQNPRHLVRRRGQEARLRCSPMKGHSHVYWYRQLPEEGLKFMVYLQKENIIDESGMPKERFSAEFPKEGPSILRIQQVVRGDSAAYFCASSPASGGPNEQFFGPGTRLTVL.

This chain links TRBV9 with TRBJ2-5; 8 bases line up with TRBD2. V was clipped by 3 bases and J by 5 bases; unmatched bases: 3. This CDR3 is built from 13 residues. Germline V gene lookup returns CDR1 SGDLS and CDR2 YYNGEE. The CDR3, as DNA: TGTGCCAGCAGCGGCGGGGGGAGGGAGACCCAGTACTTC. This gives the protein CASSGGGRETQYF.

This clone was found a few times. J is TRBJ1-5 and V is TRBV2; D might be TRBD1 (6 bases). The V and J ends lost 8 bases and 3 bases respectively, with 11 bases between them. Germline V gene lookup returns CDR1 SNHLY and CDR2 FYNNEI. CDR3 length: 13 amino acids. This CDR3 reads CASRGAPNQPQHF. CDR3 DNA sequence: TGTGCCAGCCGGGGGGCCCCCAATCAGCCCCAGCATTTT.

The CDR3 DNA is TGCAGCGTTGAAGATCGAACAGGGACCTACGAGCAGTACTTC. It codes for CSVEDRTGTYEQYF. The V call is TRBV29-1, the J call TRBJ2-7; D might be TRBD1 (6 bases). There are 14 residues in the CDR3. Trimming removed 0 bases at V and 2 bases at J, with 11 bases between. Germline V lookup: CDR1 SQVTM, CDR2 ANQGSEA.

This clone has more than one count but fewer than ten. The chain's CDR3 is CASTWPGGGNQPQHF. CDR3 coding DNA: TGTGCCAGCACCTGGCCGGGGGGCGGCAATCAGCCCCAGCATTTT. The chain employs TRBV6-1 and TRBJ1-5; D might be TRBD1 (6 bases). The CDR3 is made up of 15 amino acids. CDR1 and CDR2 from the germline V gene are MNHNS and SASEGT. Between the trimmed V and J ends, which lost 7 bases and 2 bases, there was a span of 15 bases.

This clone was counted a few times. V usage is TRBV4-2 and J usage is TRBJ2-3; 9 nucleotides agree with TRBD2. Germline assignment: CDR1 LGHNA and CDR2 YNFKEQ. V lost 1 base and J lost 9; bases outside the gene matches: 8. This CDR3 spans 15 amino acids. Here the CDR3 DNA reads TGTGCCAGCAGCCAAGCCCGGACTAGCGTAGACACGCAGTATTTT. Translated: CASSQARTSVDTQYF.

The CDR3 coding sequence is TGTGCCCAGGAGCAAACAGGGGCGGGCAAAAACATTCAGTACTTC. This sequence encodes CAQEQTGAGKNIQYF. The chain has TRBV30 and TRBJ2-4; 7 nucleotides match TRBD1. The germline V gene encodes CDR1 GTSNPN and CDR2 SVGIG (reference sequence). The CDR3 contains 15 residues. Trimming removed 8 bases from V and 3 bases from J; junction bases left unmatched: 13.

The genes are TRBV6-5 and TRBJ2-5; 10 nucleotides agree with TRBD2. This CDR3 contains 14 residues. The germline CDR1 and CDR2 sequences are MNHEY and SVGAGI. J gave up 4 bases and V 6 bases, and 5 bases lay outside the gene matches. CDR3 nucleotides: TGTGCCAGCAGAACGGGACTAGCGCCAGAGACCCAGTACTTC. Its protein is CASRTGLAPETQYF.

The chain combines TRBV5-6 with TRBJ2-7; 8 positions match TRBD1. V dropped 3 bases and J dropped 4; count of bases not matched to a gene: 3. This CDR3 is built from 13 residues. Germline V gene sequence: CDR1 SGHDT, CDR2 YYEEEE. The CDR3 region is CASSSGTGYEQYF. Written as DNA, the CDR3 is TGTGCCAGCAGCTCCGGGACAGGATACGAGCAGTACTTC.

The rearrangement joins TRBV13 to TRBJ2-6, with TRBD1 identical over 10 bases. Germline V gene data show CDR1 as PRHDT and CDR2 as FYEKMQ (reference sequence). With V trimmed by 2 bases and J by 2 bases, 3 bases remained unmatched. The CDR3 runs 17 residues. The DNA of the CDR3 is TGTGCCAGCAGCTTATACGGGACAGGGGCTGGGGCCAACGTCCTGACTTTC. Amino acid sequence: CASSLYGTGAGANVLTF. Looking up the rest from reference TRBV13 and TRBJ2-6 gives the full variable domain: AAGVIQSPRHLIKEKRETATLKCYPIPRHDTVYWYQQGPGQDPQFLISFYEKMQSDKGSIPDRFSAQQFSDYHSELNMSSLELGDSALYFCASSLYGTGAGANVLTFGAGSRLTVL.

This clone was seen more than once but under ten times. The chain links TRBV6-5 to TRBJ2-7, with TRBD1 matching over 9 bases. The V gene end was trimmed by 6 bases and the J gene end by 3 bases; junction bases not matched to a gene: 6. Germline V lookup: CDR1 MNHEY, CDR2 SVGAGI. This CDR3 spans 14 amino acids. The CDR3 loop is CASSLQDRGYEQYF. The CDR3 DNA follows: TGTGCCAGCAGCCTTCAGGACAGGGGCTACGAGCAGTACTTC.

CDR3 amino acids: CASSCLPGTGELFF. In DNA, the CDR3 is TGTGCCAGCAGTTGCCTTCCGGGCACCGGGGAGCTGTTTTTT. The chain employs TRBV6-7 and TRBJ2-2; D call uncertain. TRBV6-7 is classed as an ORF, of uncertain function. The CDR3 length is 14 residues. V was trimmed by 4 bases and J by 4 bases, leaving 10 bases between them.

The CDR3 reads CASSSAGRNEQYF. The CDR3 DNA sequence: TGTGCCAGCAGCTCCGCGGGACGCAACGAGCAGTACTTC. The J gene is TRBJ2-7, the V gene TRBV5-6, with D perhaps TRBD2 (6 bases). V was pared by 3 bases and J by 5 bases, with 12 bases between. Germline V gene sequence: CDR1 SGHDT, CDR2 YYEEEE. CDR3 length: 13 amino acids.

The chain carries TRBV30 and TRBJ2-5; no reliable D call. CDR1 and CDR2 from the germline V gene are GTSNPN and SVGIG (reference sequence). V was clipped by 0 bases and J by 4 bases, with 9 bases between them. The CDR3 spans 13 residues. The CDR3 here is CAWSVRMRETQYF. The CDR3 DNA reads TGTGCCTGGAGTGTACGAATGAGAGAGACCCAGTACTTC. Full variable domain (missing parts from reference TRBV30 and TRBJ2-5): SQTIHQWPATLVQPVGSPLSLECTVEGTSNPNLYWYRQAAGRGLQLLFYSVGIGQISSEVPQNLSASRPQDRQFILSSKKLLLSDSGFYLCAWSVRMRETQYFGPGTRLLVL.

This clone has more than one count but fewer than ten. The chain recombines TRBV16 with TRBJ1-6, with 7 bases lining up with TRBD1. V was pared by 4 bases and J by 6 bases, with 9 bases of the junction left unmatched. CDR3 size: 16 residues. Germline CDR1 KGHSY, CDR2 FQNENV. The CDR3 coding sequence is TGTGCCAGCAGCCCGCAAGTAGGGGGCGTTAATTCACCCCTCCACTTT. It encodes CASSPQVGGVNSPLHF.

The rearrangement uses TRBV14 and TRBJ2-3, with 8 bases lining up with TRBD2. The CDR3 consists of 16 residues. V trimming: 4 bases; J trimming: 4 bases; junction bases outside the gene matches: 10. Germline CDR1 SGHDN, CDR2 FVKESK. The CDR3 DNA sequence: TGTGCCAGCAGCCGACAAGCGGGGGCAAAATCAGATACGCAGTATTTT. Translation gives CASSRQAGAKSDTQYF.

The rearrangement uses TRBV7-8 and TRBJ1-1; D gene unclear. The germline V gene encodes CDR1 SGHVS and CDR2 FQNEAQ. Trimming pared 3 bases from V and 4 bases from J, leaving 18 bases between. This CDR3 has 16 amino acids. The CDR3 DNA reads TGTGCCAGCAGCTTGGGAGGGCAGACTTTGGGCACTGAAGCTTTCTTT. Amino acid sequence: CASSLGGQTLGTEAFF.

The genes are TRBV7-2 and TRBJ2-7; TRBD2 agrees at 12 bases. This CDR3 has 14 residues. The J segment lost 2 bases and the V segment lost 6 bases, leaving 2 bases of the junction unmatched. CDR1 SGHTA and CDR2 FQGNSA come from the germline V gene. The CDR3 nucleotides are TGTGCCAGCAGTCTAGCGGGGGGGACCTACGAGCAGTACTTC. Amino acids: CASSLAGGTYEQYF.

The rearrangement links TRBV11-2 to TRBJ1-5; D not resolved. CDR1 SGHAT and CDR2 FQNNGV come from the germline V gene. This CDR3 spans 15 amino acids. Trimming pared 1 base from V and 1 base from J, leaving 8 bases between. Written as DNA, the CDR3 is TGTGCCAGCAGCTTAGGAGACACGAGCAATCAGCCCCAGCATTTT. Translating it yields CASSLGDTSNQPQHF.

V usage is TRBV6-5 and J usage is TRBJ1-5; D may be TRBD1 (6 bases). V lost 8 bases, J lost 7 bases, and 24 bases lay in between. This CDR3 is 16 amino acids long. Germline V lookup: CDR1 MNHEY, CDR2 SVGAGI. The CDR3 nucleotides read TGTGCCAGCGGTTTGGCAGGGGTATTGGTGGGCCAGCCCCAGCATTTT. It translates to CASGLAGVLVGQPQHF.

V gene TRBV29-1 combines with J gene TRBJ2-7; possibly TRBD1 for D (8 bases). CDR1 and CDR2 (germline): SQVTM, ANQGSEA. V was pared by 3 bases and J by 4 bases, with 13 bases between. This CDR3 spans 13 amino acids. The CDR3 here is CSVDGQGGYEQYF. The DNA of the CDR3 is TGCAGCGTTGATGGACAGGGAGGGTACGAGCAGTACTTC.

This chain uses TRBV5-1 with TRBJ2-1; 10 nucleotides line up with TRBD2. Germline V gives CDR1 SGHRS, CDR2 YFSETQ. J was trimmed by 7 bases and V by 0 bases; bases with no gene match: 4. The CDR3 is 15 amino acids. The CDR3 coding sequence is TGCGCCAGCAGCTTGGTAGCGGGGGGCACGAATGAGCAGTTCTTC. Translated: CASSLVAGGTNEQFF. The variable domain in full, completed from reference TRBV5-1 and TRBJ2-1, reads KAGVTQTPRYLIKTRGQQVTLSCSPISGHRSVSWYQQTPGQGLQFLFEYFSETQRNKGNFPGRFSGRQFSNSRSEMNVSTLELGDSALYLCASSLVAGGTNEQFFGPGTRLTVL.